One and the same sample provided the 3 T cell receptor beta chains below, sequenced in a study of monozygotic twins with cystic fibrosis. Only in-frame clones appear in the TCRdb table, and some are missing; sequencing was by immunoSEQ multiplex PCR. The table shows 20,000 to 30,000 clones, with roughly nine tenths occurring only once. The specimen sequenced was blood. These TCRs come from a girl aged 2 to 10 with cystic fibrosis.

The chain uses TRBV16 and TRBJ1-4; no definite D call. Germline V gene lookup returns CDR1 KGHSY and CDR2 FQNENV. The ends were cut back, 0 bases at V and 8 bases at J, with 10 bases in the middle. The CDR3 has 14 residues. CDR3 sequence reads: CASSQSIVGEKLFF. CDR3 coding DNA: TGTGCCAGCAGCCAATCGATAGTAGGGGAAAAACTGTTTTTT.

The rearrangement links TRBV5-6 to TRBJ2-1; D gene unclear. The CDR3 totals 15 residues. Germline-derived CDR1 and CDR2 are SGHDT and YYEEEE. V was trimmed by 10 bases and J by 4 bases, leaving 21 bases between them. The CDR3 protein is CAASPFRGDYNEQFF. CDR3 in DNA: TGTGCCGCTTCACCCTTCCGCGGAGATTACAATGAGCAGTTCTTC.

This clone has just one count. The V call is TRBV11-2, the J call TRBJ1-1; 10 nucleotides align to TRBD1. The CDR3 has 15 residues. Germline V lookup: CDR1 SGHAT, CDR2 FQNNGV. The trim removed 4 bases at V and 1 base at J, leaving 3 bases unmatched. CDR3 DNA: TGTGCCAGCAGCTCAGGGACAGGGGCGAACACTGAAGCTTTCTTT. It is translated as CASSSGTGANTEAFF. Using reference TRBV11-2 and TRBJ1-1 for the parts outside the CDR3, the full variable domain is EAGVAQSPRYKIIEKRQSVAFWCNPISGHATLYWYQQILGQGPKLLIQFQNNGVVDDSQLPKDRFSAERLKGVDSTLKIQPAKLEDSAVYLCASSSGTGANTEAFFGQGTRLTVV.